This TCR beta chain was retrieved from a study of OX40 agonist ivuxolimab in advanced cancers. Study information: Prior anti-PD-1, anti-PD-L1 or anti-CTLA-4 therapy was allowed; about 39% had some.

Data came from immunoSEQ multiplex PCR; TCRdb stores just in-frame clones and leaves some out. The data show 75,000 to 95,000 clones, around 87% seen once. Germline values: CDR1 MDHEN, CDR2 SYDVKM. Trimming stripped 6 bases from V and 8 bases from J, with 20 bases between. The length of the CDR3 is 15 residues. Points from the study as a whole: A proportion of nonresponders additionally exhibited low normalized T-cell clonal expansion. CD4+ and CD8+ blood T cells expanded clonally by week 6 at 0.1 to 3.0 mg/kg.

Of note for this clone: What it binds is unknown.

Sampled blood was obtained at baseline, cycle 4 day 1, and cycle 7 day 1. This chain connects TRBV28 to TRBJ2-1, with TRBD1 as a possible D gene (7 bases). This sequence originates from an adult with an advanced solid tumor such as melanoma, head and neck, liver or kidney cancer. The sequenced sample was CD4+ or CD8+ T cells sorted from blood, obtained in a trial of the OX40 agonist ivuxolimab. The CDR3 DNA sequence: TGTGCCAGCAGGCCTGGGACGAGCAGGGGGGATGAGCAGTTCTTC. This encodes CASRPGTSRGDEQFF.